Below are 11 T cell receptor beta chains sequenced from a single sample in a study of cytomegalovirus exposure and HLA in healthy donors (dated by TCRdb to 2016 to 2017). The method was the immunoSEQ multiplex PCR assay. The multiplex PCR relied on a mix of 60 forward primers for TCR Vbeta segments and 13 reverse primers for TCR Jbeta segments. Held by TCRdb, this immuneACCESS table contains in-frame sequences only and omits some clones. Under half of the omission traces to an unresolved V gene where checked; the cause of the rest is unknown. The sample table records 100,000 to 150,000 clones; 80% to 90% of these occur just once. The top ten clonotypes cover 2.7% of the sample. What was sequenced was PBMCs. The source of these receptors is a man aged 45-65 years in good health and CMV-seronegative.

The V call is TRBV9, the J call TRBJ2-5; perhaps TRBD2 as D (7 bases). The CDR3 spans 14 residues. Germline V gene sequence: CDR1 SGDLS, CDR2 YYNGEE. Trimming removed 4 bases at V and 4 bases at J, with 14 bases between. DNA of the CDR3: TGTGCCAGCAGCCCAGGTGGGGGGGCAGAGACCCAGTACTTC. This codes for CASSPGGGAETQYF.

V usage is TRBV15 and J usage is TRBJ1-5; D is undetermined. Germline V gives CDR1 LNHNV, CDR2 YYDKDF (reference sequence). The V end was cut by 0 bases, the J end by 7 bases, with 7 bases between. The CDR3 spans 13 residues. CDR3 nucleotides: TGTGCCACCAGCAGAGATGTGCGACAGCCCCAGCATTTT. Translation gives CATSRDVRQPQHF.

In its sample, this clone was seen once. Different DNA sequences within this sample yield the same CDR3. The chain combines TRBV6-1 with TRBJ1-2; 7 bases align to TRBD1. This CDR3 has 14 amino acids. The germline CDR1 and CDR2 sequences are MNHNS and SASEGT. V lost 9 bases to trimming and J lost 0 bases; unmatched junction nucleotides: 7. CDR3 DNA: TGTGCCAGTAGGAGGGGGCCTCCTAACTATGGCTACACCTTC. It encodes CASRRGPPNYGYTF.

This clone was recorded once. The V gene is TRBV2, the J gene TRBJ1-5; the match to TRBD1 covers 7 bases. V shed 6 bases, J shed 3 bases, and the junction held 5 bases outside the gene matches. The CDR3 loop spans 14 amino acids. Germline CDR1 and CDR2: SNHLY and FYNNEI. CDR3 in amino acids: CASRPGTANQPQHF. The CDR3 region has the DNA TGTGCCAGCAGACCCGGGACAGCCAATCAGCCCCAGCATTTT.

This clone has a handful of counts. The chain carries TRBV5-1 and TRBJ2-1; 9 bases align to TRBD2. J lost 3 bases, V lost 0 bases, and 13 bases had no gene match. CDR1 and CDR2 from the germline V gene are SGHRS and YFSETQ. The CDR3 length is 19 residues. The CDR3 region has the DNA TGCGCCAGCAGCTTGGTGAGGCCTAGCGGGGTAAATAGCTACAATGAGCAGTTCTTC. Residues: CASSLVRPSGVNSYNEQFF.

The chain employs TRBV25-1 and TRBJ2-3; 11 bases map to TRBD2. Germline CDR1 and CDR2: MGHDK and SYGVNS. With V trimmed by 4 bases and J by 1 base, 1 base remained unmatched. The CDR3 runs to 15 residues. CDR3 region: CASSATSGGTDTQYF. The CDR3 nucleotides read TGTGCCAGCAGTGCGACTAGCGGGGGCACAGATACGCAGTATTTT. Full variable domain (outside the CDR3, taken from reference TRBV25-1 and TRBJ2-3): EADIYQTPRYLVIGTGKKITLECSQTMGHDKMYWYQQDPGMELHLIHYSYGVNSTEKGDLSSESTVSRIRTEHFPLTLESARPSHTSQYLCASSATSGGTDTQYFGPGTRLTVL.

The chain recombines TRBV19 with TRBJ1-2, with 7 bases that match TRBD1. After removal of 7 bases from V and 0 bases from J, the junction contained 17 bases not matched to a gene. Germline CDR1 is LNHDA and CDR2 is SQIVND (reference sequence). This CDR3 has 18 amino acids. The CDR3 is CASTPGRVGQLANYGYTF. The CDR3 DNA is TGTGCCAGTACCCCAGGCCGTGTGGGACAGCTAGCTAACTATGGCTACACCTTC. The full variable domain, completed using reference TRBV19 and TRBJ1-2, is DGGITQSPKYLFRKEGQNVTLSCEQNLNHDAMYWYRQDPGQGLRLIYYSQIVNDFQKGDIAEGYSVSREKKESFPLTVTSAQKNPTAFYLCASTPGRVGQLANYGYTFGSGTRLTVV.

The chain links TRBV29-1 to TRBJ2-5; the match to TRBD1 covers 10 bases. Trimming removed 6 bases from V and 4 bases from J; junction bases left unmatched: 2. This CDR3 has 12 amino acids. Germline assignment: CDR1 SQVTM and CDR2 ANQGSEA. CDR3 region: CSVGQGRETQYF. The DNA of the CDR3 is TGCAGCGTGGGACAGGGGAGAGAGACCCAGTACTTC.

Only a few counts were recorded for this clone. V and J are TRBV4-3 and TRBJ2-1; no firm D call. The CDR3 contains 13 residues. CDR1 and CDR2 (germline): LGHNA, YSLEER. V lost 5 bases to trimming and J lost 5 bases, with 10 bases between them. The CDR3 nucleotides are TGCGCCAGCAGCATGCACAGAAACAATGAGCAGTTCTTC. It codes for CASSMHRNNEQFF.

The V call is TRBV4-1, the J call TRBJ1-2; D remains ambiguous. The V and J ends lost 0 bases and 8 bases respectively, with 13 bases between them. CDR1 and CDR2 (germline): MGHRA, YSYEKL. The CDR3 covers 14 residues. The CDR3 loop is CASSQDIPPLGYTF. The CDR3 nucleotides read TGCGCCAGCAGCCAAGATATCCCTCCGCTAGGCTACACCTTC.

The CDR3 DNA reads TGTGCCAGCTCACAAGGGGGAGACACTGAAGCTTTCTTT. It specifies CASSQGGDTEAFF. The chain uses TRBV18 and TRBJ1-1; maybe TRBD1 (6 bases). Trimming cost V 4 bases and J 3 bases, with 9 bases left between them. This CDR3 spans 13 amino acids. Germline V gives CDR1 KGHSH, CDR2 LQKENI.